The rows below give T cell receptor beta chains drawn from one sample of a study of blood T cell repertoires in COVID-19. Method: immunoSEQ multiplex PCR; TCRdb's copy keeps in-frame clones and lacks some. The table lists approximately 200,000 clones, 80% of them singletons, with roughly 5% in the top ten. Sequenced sample: peripheral blood. These receptor sequences come from a human donor in a cohort sampled during active COVID-19. Each CDR3 is given with its conserved first and last residue. The D gene is left open where the match is weak. Size is stated for part of the rows, as once, few or many counts, or as a class when the clone is expanded.

NA,TRBV29-1,16,TRBJ2-6,NA,TGCAGCGTTATCTTCGACTTACGCTCTGGGGCCAACGTCCTGACTTTC,CSVIFDLRSGANVLTF
TRBD1,TRBV27,15,TRBJ1-2,few,TGTGCCAGCAGTTTATCACAGGGGGCTTTCTATGGCTACACCTTC,CASSLSQGAFYGYTF
NA,TRBV4-3,13,TRBJ2-7,NA,TGCGCCAGCAGCCAAGCCCAATCCTACGAGCAGTACTTC,CASSQAQSYEQYF
TRBD2,TRBV7-2,18,TRBJ2-3,NA,TGTGCCAGCAGCGGGACCCCGGGACTACACAGTCTCACAGATACGCAGTATTTT,CASSGTPGLHSLTDTQYF
TRBD2,TRBV7-3,15,TRBJ2-5,NA,TGTGCCAGCAGCTTAAGGCCTAGCGGACAAGAGACCCAGTACTTC,CASSLRPSGQETQYF
TRBD1,TRBV3-1/TRBV3-2,17,TRBJ2-7,NA,TGTGCCAGCAGCCAAGGCATTTGGGACAGTATTTACTACGAGCAGTACTTC,CASSQGIWDSIYYEQYF
NA,TRBV6-5,15,TRBJ2-6,NA,TGTGCCAGTACAGGCCCTTACTCTGGGGCCAACGTCCTGACTTTC,CASTGPYSGANVLTF
TRBD2,TRBV4-3,18,TRBJ2-1,NA,TGCGCCAGCAGCCAAGAGGGTCGGCCCAGCGGGAGGGCCAGTGAGCAGTTCTTC,CASSQEGRPSGRASEQFF
NA,TRBV19,17,TRBJ2-5,NA,TGTGCCAGTAGTGCCACGGCCCTCGCCTTGGAGCAAGAGACCCAGTACTTC,CASSATALALEQETQYF
NA,TRBV11-3,13,TRBJ2-7,NA,TGTGCCAGCAGCGTTGGGACATCTTACGAGCAGTACTTC,CASSVGTSYEQYF
TRBD2,TRBV28,20,TRBJ2-7,NA,TGTGCCAGCAGTCCTAGCACCCTATCCGCAGCGGGAGGTTTTAGGACCGAGCAGTACTTC,CASSPSTLSAAGGFRTEQYF
TRBD2,TRBV11-2,15,TRBJ2-7,NA,TGTGCCAGCAGCCATCAGACTAGCGGGAGGTACGAGCAGTACTTC,CASSHQTSGRYEQYF
NA,TRBV30,13,TRBJ1-5,NA,TGTGCCTGGGCTGGCGGTAGCAATCAGCCCCAGCATTTT,CAWAGGSNQPQHF
NA,TRBV2,12,TRBJ1-2,NA,TGTGCCAGCCACAGGCCTAACTATGGCTACACCTTC,CASHRPNYGYTF
TRBD2,TRBV2,17,TRBJ2-7,NA,TGTGCCAGCAGTGATAGGAGGGGGACTAGCGGGAGTATACGTTTGGACTTC,CASSDRRGTSGSIRLDF
TRBD2,TRBV9,16,TRBJ2-2,NA,TGTGCCAGCAGCGTTACTAGCGGGACGAACACCGGGGAGCTGTTTTTT,CASSVTSGTNTGELFF
NA,TRBV6-5,14,TRBJ2-7,NA,TGTGCCAGCAGGGGGGGGACAGGAGCCTACGAGCAGTACTTC,CASRGGTGAYEQYF
TRBD2,TRBV28,21,TRBJ2-6,NA,TGTGCCAGCAGTTACCCGAGTAGCGGGGGCTTCGGCCTGTTTGGGGCCAACGTCCTGACTTTC,CASSYPSSGGFGLFGANVLTF
NA,TRBV7-3,16,TRBJ2-2,NA,TGTGCCAGCAGCCAATACAGGTCATCGAACACCGGGGAGCTGTTTTTT,CASSQYRSSNTGELFF
NA,TRBV7-8,17,TRBJ1-5,NA,TGTGCCAGCAGCCTGCGGCGGCGGTCAGGGGCCAATCAGCCCCAGCATTTT,CASSLRRRSGANQPQHF
NA,TRBV5-1,15,TRBJ2-7,NA,TGCGCCAGCAGCTCCTCTCCGGCCGGAGCCTACGAGCAGTACTTC,CASSSSPAGAYEQYF
TRBD1,TRBV11-1,14,TRBJ1-2,once,TGTGCCAGCAGTTCGGACAGGGCGGTTGGGAGCTACACCTTC,CASSSDRAVGSYTF
TRBD1,TRBV20-1,15,TRBJ1-5,once,TGCAGTGCTAGTCCCGGGACAGGGAGTAGACAGCCCCAGCATTTT,CSASPGTGSRQPQHF
TRBD2,TRBV27,16,TRBJ2-7,NA,TGTGCCAGCAGTGGCATACTAGCGGGAGGGCCCTACGAGCAGTACTTC,CASSGILAGGPYEQYF
NA,TRBV7-2,16,TRBJ2-7,NA,TGTGCCAGCAGCTTGACCCTCTACAGGAGCTCCTACGAGCAGTACTTC,CASSLTLYRSSYEQYF
TRBD1,TRBV29-1,14,TRBJ2-7,NA,TGCAGCGTTGTACGGGACAGGACCTCCTACGAGCAGTACTTC,CSVVRDRTSYEQYF
TRBD1,TRBV11-2,15,TRBJ2-7,NA,TGTGCCAGCAGGAGAGGCCGGGACAGGGGACGCGAGCAGTACTTC,CASRRGRDRGREQYF
NA,TRBV5-8,13,TRBJ1-1,few,TGTGCCAGCAGCTTGATCAGGGGCACTGAAGCTTTCTTT,CASSLIRGTEAFF